These T cell receptor beta chains were read from a single sample in a study of cytomegalovirus exposure and HLA in healthy donors. Libraries were prepared by immunoSEQ multiplex PCR; TCRdb keeps only in-frame clonotypes and omits some of them. The data hold about 59,000 clones, with about 83% observed a single time. The sequenced sample was PBMCs. The receptors were gathered from a human donor in good health. CDR3s include the opening cysteine and the closing phenylalanine or tryptophan. Each record gives: D gene, J gene, clone size, V gene, CDR3 protein, CDR3 DNA. The D gene is left open where the match is weak. Where a row states a size, it is once, few, many or the class of an expanded clone; other rows omit it.

TRBD1 TRBJ2-5 NA TRBV7-9 CASSLVGTGEQETQYF TGTGCCAGCAGCTTAGTCGGGACAGGGGAGCAAGAGACCCAGTACTTC
TRBD1 TRBJ1-5 NA TRBV19 CASNGQGASNQPQHF TGTGCCAGTAATGGACAGGGGGCCAGCAATCAGCCCCAGCATTTT
NA TRBJ2-7 NA TRBV4-2 CASSQGRARSYEQYF TGTGCCAGCAGCCAAGGGCGGGCCCGGTCCTACGAGCAGTACTTC
TRBD2 TRBJ2-5 once TRBV6-5 CASRGLADQETQYF TGTGCCAGCAGGGGACTAGCGGACCAAGAGACCCAGTACTTC
NA TRBJ2-1 once TRBV25-1 CASSGADGSNEQFF TGTGCCAGCAGTGGGGCCGATGGATCCAATGAGCAGTTCTTC
NA TRBJ2-7 NA TRBV29-1 CSVLSPYEQYF TGCAGCGTGTTATCTCCCTACGAGCAGTACTTC
NA TRBJ2-2 NA TRBV6-5 CASSTTATGELFF TGTGCCAGCAGTACGACAGCTACCGGGGAGCTGTTTTTT
NA TRBJ1-5 few TRBV10-3 CAISDVSGNQPQHF TGTGCCATCAGTGATGTGTCGGGGAATCAGCCCCAGCATTTT
NA TRBJ2-5 NA TRBV29-1 CSAEGGANQETQYF TGCAGCGCCGAAGGCGGGGCCAACCAAGAGACCCAGTACTTC
NA TRBJ1-3 NA TRBV4-3 CASSQDRGWNTIYF TGCGCCAGCAGCCAAGATCGGGGTTGGAACACCATATATTTT
TRBD1 TRBJ2-2 NA TRBV29-1 CSVEGTGVGITGELFF TGCAGCGTTGAAGGGACAGGCGTCGGTATCACCGGGGAGCTGTTTTTT
NA TRBJ1-5 NA TRBV6-5 CASSDTPSQPQHF TGTGCCAGCAGTGATACTCCGAGCCAGCCCCAGCATTTT
TRBD2 TRBJ2-3 few TRBV10-3 CAIKTNGGGTDTQYF TGTGCCATCAAAACCAACGGGGGGGGCACAGATACGCAGTATTTT
NA TRBJ1-6 NA TRBV28 CATLGGAISPLHF TGTGCCACCCTTGGGGGGGCAATTTCACCCCTCCACTTT
TRBD2 TRBJ2-1 NA TRBV6-5 CASSYPGGNEQFF TGTGCCAGCAGTTACCCGGGGGGGAATGAGCAGTTCTTC
TRBD2 TRBJ2-7 NA TRBV30 CAWAGTSVGEQYF TGTGCCTGGGCCGGGACTAGCGTTGGCGAGCAGTACTTC
TRBD2 TRBJ2-7 NA TRBV18 CASSPALAGGNYEQYF TGTGCCAGCTCACCAGCACTAGCGGGAGGGAACTACGAGCAGTACTTC
NA TRBJ2-7 NA TRBV7-2 CASREETVTYEQYF TGTGCCAGCAGAGAGGAGACAGTGACCTACGAGCAGTACTTC
NA TRBJ2-1 NA TRBV9 CASSPSGPYNEQFF TGTGCCAGCAGCCCGAGCGGGCCCTACAATGAGCAGTTCTTC
NA TRBJ2-1 few TRBV7-2 CASSLQDMGEQFF TGTGCCAGCAGCCTTCAGGACATGGGTGAGCAGTTCTTC
TRBD1 TRBJ1-4 few TRBV10-2 CASKRQGATNEKLFF TGCGCCAGCAAAAGACAGGGCGCAACTAATGAAAAACTGTTTTTT
NA TRBJ2-7 once TRBV19 CASSTQLAGAYEQYF TGTGCCAGTAGTACCCAACTAGCTGGGGCCTACGAGCAGTACTTC
NA TRBJ1-1 NA TRBV7-9 CSSSLKLTTEAFF TGTTCCAGCAGCTTAAAGCTAACCACTGAAGCTTTCTTT
NA TRBJ2-7 NA TRBV9 CASSPRVGPGVEQYF TGTGCCAGCAGCCCCCGCGTAGGGCCAGGGGTAGAGCAGTACTTC
NA TRBJ2-5 NA TRBV28 CASSSLMPLTRETQYF TGTGCCAGCAGTTCCCTTATGCCCCTGACGCGGGAGACCCAGTACTTC
NA TRBJ1-1 NA TRBV5-6 CASSLALGGRGLNTEAFF TGTGCCAGCAGCTTGGCCTTGGGAGGGAGGGGTTTGAACACTGAAGCTTTCTTT
TRBD1 TRBJ2-1 few TRBV5-1 CASSSGPQTGAASEQFF TGCGCCAGCAGCTCCGGACCCCAGACAGGGGCAGCCAGTGAGCAGTTCTTC
NA TRBJ2-6 NA TRBV4-1 CASSQEGAGANVLTF TGCGCCAGCAGCCAAGAGGGGGCCGGGGCCAACGTCCTGACTTTC
TRBD2 TRBJ2-1 NA TRBV6-1 CASSEAGLGTWEQFF TGTGCCAGCAGTGAAGCGGGACTAGGGACTTGGGAGCAGTTCTTC
NA TRBJ1-1 NA TRBV6-5 CASSRQGPGTFF TGTGCCAGCAGTCGCCAGGGGCCGGGAACTTTCTTT
TRBD2 TRBJ2-7 NA TRBV10-2 CASSEFRLAGADEQYF TGCGCCAGCAGTGAGTTTCGACTAGCGGGGGCCGACGAGCAGTACTTC
TRBD2 TRBJ2-3 NA TRBV5-4 CASSLRLAGVTDTQYF TGTGCCAGCAGCCTCAGACTAGCGGGAGTTACCGATACGCAGTATTTT
TRBD2 TRBJ2-1 few TRBV7-3 CASSLSSGRAGVNEQFF TGTGCCAGCAGCCTATCTAGCGGGAGGGCCGGGGTCAATGAGCAGTTCTTC
TRBD2 TRBJ2-2 NA TRBV7-6 CASTRTSGVHGELFF TGTGCCAGCACCAGGACTAGCGGGGTCCACGGGGAGCTGTTTTTT
NA TRBJ2-2 NA TRBV6-6 CASSYSPDLGTGELFF TGTGCCAGCAGTTACTCACCGGACTTGGGAACCGGGGAGCTGTTTTTT
NA TRBJ2-5 once TRBV5-5 CASSPLQEETQYF TGTGCCAGCAGCCCACTTCAAGAGGAGACCCAGTACTTC
TRBD2 TRBJ2-7 NA TRBV4-2 CASSQPLTSGSIDEQYF TGTGCCAGCAGCCAACCCTTGACTAGCGGGAGTATCGACGAGCAGTACTTC